Presented here are 2 T cell receptor beta chains from one specimen sequenced in a study of Ad26.COV2.S vaccination and SARS-CoV-2 variants. Documented treatment: about 20 received Ad26.COV2.S at low or high dose, single or two shots; about 5 received placebo; per-sample allocation not given. Vaccine and placebo recipients were sampled on day 63 after the first injection. Some clones are missing from TCRdb's copy, which holds only in-frame ones; the method was immunoSEQ multiplex PCR. The table has 300,000 to 350,000 clones, roughly 90% seen once. This sample comprised peripheral blood, obtained in a trial of Ad26.COV2.S vaccine versus placebo. The receptors originated from a person between 18 and 59 years old who received the Ad26.COV2.S COVID-19 vaccine or a placebo.

J is TRBJ1-2 and V is TRBV18; 8 positions agree with TRBD1. Per the germline V gene, CDR1 is KGHSH and CDR2 is LQKENI. This CDR3 is 15 amino acids long. After removal of 6 bases from V and 6 bases from J, the junction contained 12 bases not matched to a gene. CDR3 nucleotide sequence: TGTGCCAGCTCTCTCTCAACAGGGGGAGAGGATGGCTACACCTTC. Translated, it gives CASSLSTGGEDGYTF.

The J gene is TRBJ2-1, the V gene TRBV12-3 or TRBV12-4; D uncertain. The CDR3 has 11 residues. The germline V and J ends were trimmed by 11 bases and 6 bases, with 11 bases remaining between them. The chain's CDR3 is CACTMGNEQFF. CDR3 sequence (DNA): TGTGCCTGCACCATGGGCAATGAGCAGTTCTTC.